This record concerns one T cell receptor (beta chain) sequence. The target antigen is unknown. This sample is drawn from a study of CXCR3-negative and CXCR3-positive naive CD8 T cells. Each CD8+ T cell subset was flow-sorted in triplicate. Every sort contained 250,000 to 300,000 cells. Researchers prepared the TRB cDNA libraries using 5' RACE with UMI labels. TCRdb reprocessed the 5' RACE reads and keeps a single row for each CDR3 protein, giving no DNA. The listing contains under 150,000 distinct CDR3 sequences. The CDR3 has 16 amino acids. The germline V gene has CDR1 SEHNR and CDR2 FQNEAQ (reference sequence). Study-level results: CXCR3-negative naive cells had less hydrophobic TRB CDR3s than did CXCR3-positive naive cells.

Sequenced input: naive CXCR3+ CD8+ T cells from blood. The subset: CD45RO-CCR7+CD27+CD95- naive CD8+ T cells expressing CXCR3 (TNR3+). The chain couples TRBV7-9 to TRBJ1-1; TCRdb reports TRBD1, a call that lacks DNA to check it against. The sequence came from a human donor in good health. Some clones in this sample may be carry-over from other donors' samples. This CDR3 reads CASILEGGAMNTEAFF. Together with reference TRBV7-9 and TRBJ1-1, the CDR3 gives the full variable domain: DTGVSQNPRHKITKRGQNVTFRCDPISEHNRLYWYRQTLGQGPEFLTYFQNEAQLEKSRLLSDRFSAERPKGSFSTLEIQRTEQGDSAMYLCASILEGGAMNTEAFFGQGTRLTVV.